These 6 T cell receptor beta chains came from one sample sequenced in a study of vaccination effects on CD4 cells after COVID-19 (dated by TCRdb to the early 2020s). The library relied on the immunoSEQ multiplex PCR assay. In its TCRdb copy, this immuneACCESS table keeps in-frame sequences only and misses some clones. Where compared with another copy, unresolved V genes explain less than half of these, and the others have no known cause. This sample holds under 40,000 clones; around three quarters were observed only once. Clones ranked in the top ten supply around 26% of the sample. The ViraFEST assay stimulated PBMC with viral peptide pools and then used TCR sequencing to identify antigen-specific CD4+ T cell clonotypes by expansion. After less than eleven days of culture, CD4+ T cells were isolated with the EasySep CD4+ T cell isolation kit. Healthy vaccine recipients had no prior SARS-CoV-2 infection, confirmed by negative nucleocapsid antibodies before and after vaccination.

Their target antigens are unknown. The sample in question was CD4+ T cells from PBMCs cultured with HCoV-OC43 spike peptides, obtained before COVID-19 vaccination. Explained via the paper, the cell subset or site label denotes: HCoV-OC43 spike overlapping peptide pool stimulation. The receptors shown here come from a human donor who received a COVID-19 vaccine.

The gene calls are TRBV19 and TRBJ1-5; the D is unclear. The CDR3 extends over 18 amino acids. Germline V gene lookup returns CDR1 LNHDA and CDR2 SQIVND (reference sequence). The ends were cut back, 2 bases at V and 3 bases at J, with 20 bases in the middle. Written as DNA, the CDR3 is TGTGCCAGTAGTATACGGGCAGGTCTCGAGAGTCCCAATCAGCCCCAGCATTTT. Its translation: CASSIRAGLESPNQPQHF.

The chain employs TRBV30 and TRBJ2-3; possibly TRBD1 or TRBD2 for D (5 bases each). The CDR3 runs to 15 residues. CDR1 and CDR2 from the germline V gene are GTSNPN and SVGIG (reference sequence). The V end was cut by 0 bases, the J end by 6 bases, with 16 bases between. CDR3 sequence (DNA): TGTGCCTGGAGTGTACCCGGGGCGCCGTCGGATACGCAGTATTTT. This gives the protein CAWSVPGAPSDTQYF.

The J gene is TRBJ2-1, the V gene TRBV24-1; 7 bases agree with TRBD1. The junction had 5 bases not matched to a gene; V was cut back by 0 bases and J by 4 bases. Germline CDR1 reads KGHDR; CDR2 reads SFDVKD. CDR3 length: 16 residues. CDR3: CATSDLQGQNYNEQFF. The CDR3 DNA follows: TGTGCCACCAGTGATTTGCAGGGACAGAATTACAATGAGCAGTTCTTC.

CDR3 coding DNA: TGTGCCAGCAGCCAAGGACAGCTTTTGGTGAACACTGAAGCTTTCTTT. It codes for CASSQGQLLVNTEAFF. V is TRBV7-8 and J is TRBJ1-1; D might be TRBD1 (6 bases). Per the germline V gene, CDR1 is SGHVS and CDR2 is FQNEAQ. V lost 5 bases and J 0 bases, leaving 16 bases between the germline ends. This CDR3 has 16 amino acids.

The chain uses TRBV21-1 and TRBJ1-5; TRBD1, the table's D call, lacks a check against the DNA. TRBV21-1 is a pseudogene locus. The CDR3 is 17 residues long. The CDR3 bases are TGTGCCAGCAGCAATGCCCGGCAGGATAATATCAATCAGCCCCAGCATTTT. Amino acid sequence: CASSNARQDNINQPQHF.

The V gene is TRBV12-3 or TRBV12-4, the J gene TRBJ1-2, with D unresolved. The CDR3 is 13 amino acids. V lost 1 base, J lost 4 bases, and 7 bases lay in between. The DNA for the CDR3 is TGTGCCAGCAGTTTAGGCCGGCTCTATGGCTACACCTTC. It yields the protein CASSLGRLYGYTF.